Detailed here is one T cell receptor (beta chain). Its antigen remains unidentified. This sample is part of a study of cytomegalovirus exposure and HLA in healthy donors. Findings and caveats of the study: TCR beta V segments were, for the most part, productive about 87% or about 30% of the time in an earlier analysis. In a later analysis, HLA-associated TCR beta chains were more clonally expanded than equally common others. With later analysis, a missense DCLRE1C variant became linked to TCR beta V- and J-gene trimming.

PCR employed 60 Vbeta and 13 Jbeta primers. Data came from immunoSEQ multiplex PCR; TCRdb stores just in-frame clones and leaves some out. The repertoire consists of 150,000 to 200,000 clones, with around 78% occurring once and the leading ten covering roughly 14%. The CDR3 contains 15 residues. V lost 3 bases to trimming and J lost 5 bases, with 17 bases between them. The germline V gene has CDR1 SGDLS and CDR2 YYNGEE. Sequencing input: PBMCs. The receptor was isolated from a woman in her 30s in good health and CMV-seropositive. The chain carries TRBV9 and TRBJ2-5, with D perhaps TRBD2 (5 bases). The CDR3 DNA reads as TGTGCCAGCAGCGCCTCACTAGGCGTCCAGGAGACCCAGTACTTC. Protein: CASSASLGVQETQYF. The full variable domain, with the rest looked up from reference TRBV9 and TRBJ2-5, is DSGVTQTPKHLITATGQRVTLRCSPRSGDLSVYWYQQSLDQGLQFLIQYYNGEERAKGNILERFSAQQFPDLHSELNLSSLELGDSALYFCASSASLGVQETQYFGPGTRLLVL.